This TCR beta chain stems from a study of blood T cell repertoires in COVID-19. Study context: T cells, B-cell-depleted T cells, or PBMCs supplied cDNA or gDNA.

Enrolled during active infection, Seattle patients were then followed longitudinally. Unmatched junction bases numbered 5, after V lost 1 base and J lost 5 bases. The germline CDR1 and CDR2 sequences are SGHRS and YFSETQ. The CDR3 consists of 14 residues. This clone was seen a single time. As originally analysed: Estimation of nucleated cell counts relied on the amplification of reference gene primers. Measured with immunoSEQ multiplex PCR; TCRdb has only the in-frame clones, and not every one. V and J calls and clone size are given by that table; D and trimming were obtained from the DNA. The table records some 120,000 clones, around 90% of them present only once.

V gene TRBV5-1 combines with J gene TRBJ2-5, with 7 bases lining up with TRBD1. Sequences were obtained from peripheral blood. The receptor was isolated from a man between 60 and 75 years old with COVID-19, enrolled during active disease. CDR3 sequence reads: CASSLQRGLETQYF. The CDR3 DNA is TGCGCCAGCAGCTTGCAGAGGGGGCTTGAGACCCAGTACTTC.